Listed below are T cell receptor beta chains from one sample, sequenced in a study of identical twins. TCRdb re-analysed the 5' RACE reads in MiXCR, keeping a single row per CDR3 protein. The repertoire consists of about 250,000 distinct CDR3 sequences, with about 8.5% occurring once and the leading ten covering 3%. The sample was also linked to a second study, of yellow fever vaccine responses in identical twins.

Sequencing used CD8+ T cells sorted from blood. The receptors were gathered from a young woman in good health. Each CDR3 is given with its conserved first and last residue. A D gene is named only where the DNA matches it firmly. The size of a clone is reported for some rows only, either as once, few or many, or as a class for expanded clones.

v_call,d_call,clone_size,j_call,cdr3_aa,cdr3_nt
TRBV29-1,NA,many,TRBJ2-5,CSVRGAVEETQYF,TGCAGCGTTCGGGGCGCAGTCGAGGAGACCCAGTACTTC
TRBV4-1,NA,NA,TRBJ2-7,CASSQDVGLGYEQYF,TGCGCCAGCAGCCAAGACGTCGGGTTAGGCTACGAGCAGTACTTC
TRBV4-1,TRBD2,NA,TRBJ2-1,CASSLKGAGDAYEQFF,TGCGCCAGCAGCCTAAAAGGAGCGGGAGATGCATATGAGCAGTTCTTC
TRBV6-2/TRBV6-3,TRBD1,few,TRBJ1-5,CASSTGHGQPQHF,TGTGCCAGCTCGACAGGGCATGGTCAGCCCCAGCATTTT
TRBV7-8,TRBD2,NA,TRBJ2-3,CASSLVVTSGSIPDTQYF,TGTGCCAGCAGCTTAGTTGTGACTAGCGGGAGTATCCCAGATACGCAGTATTTT
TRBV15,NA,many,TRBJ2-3,CATSPSSADTQYF,TGTGCCACCAGCCCCTCGTCCGCAGATACGCAGTATTTT
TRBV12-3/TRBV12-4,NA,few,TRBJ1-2,CASSFTGFYGYTF,TGTGCCAGCAGCTTCACAGGGTTCTATGGCTACACCTTC
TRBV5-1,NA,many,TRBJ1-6,CASSLTGSETSPLHF,TGCGCCAGCAGCCTCACAGGATCCGAAACTTCACCCCTCCACTTT
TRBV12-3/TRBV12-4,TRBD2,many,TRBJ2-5,CASSPREYQETQYF,TGTGCCAGCAGCCCGCGGGAGTACCAAGAGACCCAGTACTTC
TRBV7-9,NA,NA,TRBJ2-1,CASSLEGWGPYNEQFF,TGTGCCAGCAGCTTAGAGGGTTGGGGGCCTTACAATGAGCAGTTCTTC
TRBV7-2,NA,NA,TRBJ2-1,CASSLTLLVPYNEQFF,TGTGCCAGCAGCTTGACCTTACTAGTCCCCTACAATGAGCAGTTCTTC
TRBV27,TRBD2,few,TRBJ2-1,CASSSGLAGVDEQFF,TGTGCCAGCAGTTCGGGACTAGCGGGAGTCGATGAGCAGTTCTTC
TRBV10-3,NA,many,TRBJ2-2,CATSRSNTGELFF,TGTGCCACCTCCAGGAGCAACACCGGGGAGCTGTTTTTT
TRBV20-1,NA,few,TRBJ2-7,CSARPTGPGYEQYF,TGCAGTGCTAGACCAACAGGGCCGGGTTACGAGCAGTACTTC
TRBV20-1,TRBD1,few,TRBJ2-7,CSATSIRTGTYEQYF,TGCAGTGCTACGTCCATAAGGACAGGTACCTACGAGCAGTACTTC
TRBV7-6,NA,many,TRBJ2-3,CASSLERSTDTQYF,TGTGCCAGCAGCTTAGAACGTTCCACAGATACGCAGTATTTT
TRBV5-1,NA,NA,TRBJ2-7,CASSLEGSYYEQYF,TGCGCCAGCAGCTTAGAGGGTTCCTACTACGAGCAGTACTTC
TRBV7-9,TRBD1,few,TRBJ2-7,CASSPRTGTVSYEQYF,TGTGCCAGCAGCCCTCGCACCGGGACAGTCTCCTACGAGCAGTACTTC
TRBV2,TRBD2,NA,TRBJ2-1,CASSEIPTSGRVSYNEQFF,TGTGCCAGCAGTGAGATCCCGACTAGCGGGAGGGTCTCCTACAATGAGCAGTTCTTC
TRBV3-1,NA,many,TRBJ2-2,CASSQVGMRWELFF,TGTGCCAGCAGCCAAGTAGGGATGCGGTGGGAGCTGTTTTTT
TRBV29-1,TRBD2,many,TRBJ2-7,CSVVSSGNYEQYF,TGCAGCGTTGTCTCTAGCGGAAACTACGAGCAGTACTTC
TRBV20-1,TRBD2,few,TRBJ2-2,CSARVLMTSGSYTGELFF,TGCAGTGCTAGAGTCCTTATGACTAGCGGGAGTTACACCGGGGAGCTGTTTTTT
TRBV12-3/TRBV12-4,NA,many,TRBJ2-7,CASRADNSYEQYF,TGTGCCAGCAGGGCAGATAACTCCTACGAGCAGTACTTC
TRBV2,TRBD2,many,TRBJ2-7,CASSELKGLDTTYTYEQYF,TGTGCCAGCAGTGAATTGAAGGGACTAGACACTACCTACACCTACGAGCAGTACTTC
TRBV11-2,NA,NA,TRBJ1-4,CASSPLGEKLFF,TGTGCCAGCAGCCCCCTTGGGGAAAAACTGTTTTTT
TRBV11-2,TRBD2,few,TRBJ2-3,CASSIPGTSGRATDTQYF,TGTGCCAGCAGCATCCCGGGGACTAGCGGGAGGGCGACAGATACGCAGTATTTT
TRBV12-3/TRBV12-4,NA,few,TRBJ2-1,CASSLGTDPSREQFF,TGTGCCAGCAGTTTAGGGACGGACCCTTCCAGGGAGCAGTTCTTC
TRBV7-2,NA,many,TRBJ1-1,CASSLVMPNPEAFF,TGTGCCAGCAGCTTAGTCATGCCGAACCCTGAAGCTTTCTTT
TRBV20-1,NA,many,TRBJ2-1,CSARDSDLSYNEQFF,TGCAGTGCTAGAGATAGCGACCTATCCTACAATGAGCAGTTCTTC
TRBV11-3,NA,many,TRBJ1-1,CASSSFAGASEAFF,TGTGCCAGCAGCTCCTTTGCTGGCGCCTCTGAAGCTTTCTTT
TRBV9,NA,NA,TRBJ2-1,CASSVFDSYNEQFF,TGTGCCAGCAGCGTATTCGACAGCTACAATGAGCAGTTCTTC
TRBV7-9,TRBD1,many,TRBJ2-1,CASSKGTGGIGNEQFF,TGTGCCAGCAGCAAAGGGACAGGTGGAATTGGCAATGAGCAGTTCTTC
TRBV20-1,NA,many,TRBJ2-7,CSARDTGYYSYEQYF,TGCAGTGCTAGAGATACAGGGTACTACTCCTACGAGCAGTACTTC
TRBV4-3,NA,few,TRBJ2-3,CASSQVGLWEQYF,TGCGCCAGCAGCCAAGTTGGGCTTTGGGAGCAGTATTTT
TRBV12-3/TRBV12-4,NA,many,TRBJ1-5,CASTYGGQPQHF,TGTGCCAGCACTTATGGCGGACAGCCCCAGCATTTT
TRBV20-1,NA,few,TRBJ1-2,CSASLAPFKGWGYTF,TGCAGTGCTAGCCTGGCCCCCTTCAAGGGCTGGGGCTACACCTTC
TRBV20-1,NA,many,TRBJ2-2,CSARDRASPRGELFF,TGCAGTGCTAGAGATCGGGCCTCTCCCCGCGGGGAGCTGTTTTTT
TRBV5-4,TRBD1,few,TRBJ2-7,CASSFPGQGYEQYF,TGTGCCAGCAGCTTTCCGGGACAGGGCTACGAGCAGTACTTC
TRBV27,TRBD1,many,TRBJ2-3,CASSRTGSSTDTQYF,TGTGCCAGCAGCCGGACAGGGTCGAGCACAGATACGCAGTATTTT
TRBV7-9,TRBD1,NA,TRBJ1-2,CASSSSLTGGYYGYTF,TGTGCCAGCAGCTCGTCCCTGACAGGGGGGTACTATGGCTACACCTTC
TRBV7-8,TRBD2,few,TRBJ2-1,CASSQEKRGVISYNEQFF,TGTGCCAGCAGCCAAGAGAAGCGGGGGGTCATCTCCTACAATGAGCAGTTCTTC
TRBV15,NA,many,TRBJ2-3,CATSRSRADTQYF,TGTGCCACCAGCAGGTCCAGGGCAGATACGCAGTATTTT
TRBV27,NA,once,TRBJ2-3,CDSSSDTDTQYF,TGTGACAGCAGTTCCGACACAGATACGCAGTATTTT
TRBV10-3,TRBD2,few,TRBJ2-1,CAISGTSGRNYEQFF,TGTGCCATCAGCGGGACTAGCGGGAGGAACTATGAGCAGTTCTTC
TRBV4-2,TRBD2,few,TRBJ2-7,CASSQDGEAGLYEQYF,TGTGCCAGCAGCCAAGATGGGGAAGCGGGACTCTACGAGCAGTACTTC
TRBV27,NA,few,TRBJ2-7,CASSSQSSYEQYF,TGTGCCAGCAGTTCTCAGAGCTCCTACGAGCAGTACTTC
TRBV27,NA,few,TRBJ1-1,CASGALGAGTEAFF,TGTGCCAGCGGTGCTCTTGGGGCCGGAACTGAAGCTTTCTTT
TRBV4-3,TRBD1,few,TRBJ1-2,CASSPDRGYGYTF,TGCGCCAGCAGCCCCGACAGGGGCTATGGCTACACCTTC
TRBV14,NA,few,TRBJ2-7,CASSHSRHEQYF,TGTGCCAGCAGCCATAGTCGCCACGAGCAGTACTTC
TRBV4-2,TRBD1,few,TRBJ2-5,CASSQVPDRGWETQYF,TGTGCCAGCAGCCAAGTCCCGGACAGGGGATGGGAGACCCAGTACTTC
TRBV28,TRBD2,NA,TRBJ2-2,CASSRLAGGNTGELFF,TGTGCCAGCAGTCGACTAGCGGGAGGGAACACCGGGGAGCTGTTTTTT
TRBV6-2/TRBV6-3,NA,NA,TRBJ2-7,CASTSMGEAFSEQYF,TGTGCCAGCACCTCAATGGGGGAAGCATTCTCCGAGCAGTACTTC
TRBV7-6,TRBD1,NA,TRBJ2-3,CASSLPPGQGAVDTQYF,TGTGCCAGCAGCTTACCCCCGGGACAGGGGGCCGTCGATACGCAGTATTTT
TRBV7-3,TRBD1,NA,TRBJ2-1,CASSLRRVQGQGGNEQFF,TGTGCCAGCAGCTTAAGACGGGTTCAGGGACAGGGGGGCAATGAGCAGTTCTTC
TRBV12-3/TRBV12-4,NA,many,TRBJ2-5,CASSLREGGGETQYF,TGTGCCAGCAGTTTGAGGGAGGGGGGCGGAGAGACCCAGTACTTC
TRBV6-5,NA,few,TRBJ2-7,CASSYRVRGSEQYF,TGTGCCAGCAGTTACCGCGTCAGGGGAAGCGAGCAGTACTTC
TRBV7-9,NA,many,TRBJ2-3,CASILGADTQYF,TGTGCCAGCATCCTTGGGGCAGATACGCAGTATTTT
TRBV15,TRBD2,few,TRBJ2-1,CATRGLAGGNEQFF,TGTGCCACCAGGGGACTAGCGGGAGGGAATGAGCAGTTCTTC
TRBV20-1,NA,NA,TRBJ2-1,CSAYRVLDEQFF,TGCAGTGCGTACCGTGTATTGGATGAGCAGTTCTTC
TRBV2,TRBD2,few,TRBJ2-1,CASSAGTSISDEQFF,TGTGCCAGCAGTGCTGGGACTAGCATCTCGGATGAGCAGTTCTTC